This T cell receptor (beta chain) came from a study of cytomegalovirus exposure and HLA in healthy donors. The study's findings and limits: Cytomegalovirus status was reportedly diagnosed by the classifier with high sensitivity and specificity.

This clone was recorded many times. Its specificity is unknown. From germline, CDR1 is MDHEN and CDR2 SYDVKM. Trimming stripped 5 bases from V and 0 bases from J, with 7 bases between. CDR3 length: 13 residues. Method: immunoSEQ multiplex PCR; TCRdb's copy keeps in-frame clones and lacks some. Of about 55,000 clones in the sample, approximately 90% are singletons; the top ten hold just over 3%. This clonotype was sampled from a man aged 18 to 29 in good health and CMV-seronegative. Material for sequencing was PBMCs. This chain links TRBV28 with TRBJ1-1; the D is unclear. The CDR3 DNA reads as TGTGCCAGCAGTGGCCCAGTGAACACTGAAGCTTTCTTT. Amino acids: CASSGPVNTEAFF.